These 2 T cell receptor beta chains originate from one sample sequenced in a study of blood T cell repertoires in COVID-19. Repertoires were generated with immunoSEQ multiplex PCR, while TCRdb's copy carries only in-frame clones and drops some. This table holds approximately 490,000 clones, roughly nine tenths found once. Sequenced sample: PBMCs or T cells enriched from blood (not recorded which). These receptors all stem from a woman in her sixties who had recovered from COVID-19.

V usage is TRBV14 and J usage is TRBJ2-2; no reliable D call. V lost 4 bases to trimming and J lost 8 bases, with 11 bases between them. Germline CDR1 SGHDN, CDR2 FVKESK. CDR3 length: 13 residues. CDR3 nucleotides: TGTGCCAGCAGCCTTCTGACATCTGGGGAGCTGTTTTTT. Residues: CASSLLTSGELFF. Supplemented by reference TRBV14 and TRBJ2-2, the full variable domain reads EAGVTQFPSHSVIEKGQTVTLRCDPISGHDNLYWYRRVMGKEIKFLLHFVKESKQDESGMPNNRFLAERTGGTYSTLKVQPAELEDSGVYFCASSLLTSGELFFGEGSRLTVL.

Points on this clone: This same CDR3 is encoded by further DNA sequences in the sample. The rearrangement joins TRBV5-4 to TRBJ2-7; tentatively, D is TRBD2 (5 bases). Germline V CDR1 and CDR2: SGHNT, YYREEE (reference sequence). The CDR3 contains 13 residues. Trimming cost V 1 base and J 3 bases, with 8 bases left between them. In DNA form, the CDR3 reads TGTGCCAGCAGCTTGCAAGGGAGCTACGAGCAGTACTTC. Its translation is CASSLQGSYEQYF. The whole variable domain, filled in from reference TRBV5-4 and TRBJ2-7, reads ETGVTQSPTHLIKTRGQQVTLRCSSQSGHNTVSWYQQALGQGPQFIFQYYREEENGRGNFPPRFSGLQFPNYSSELNVNALELDDSALYLCASSLQGSYEQYFGPGTRLTVT.